This TCR beta chain was observed in a study of cytomegalovirus exposure and HLA in healthy donors. Overall study context: The approximately 130 validation repertoires and the roughly 680 first-cohort repertoires shared a platform, a later analysis reported.

About this clone: Its matching antigen is unknown.

This CDR3 has 19 residues. Germline CDR1 reads MRHNA; CDR2 reads SNTAGT. The junction had 9 bases not matched to a gene; V was cut back by 2 bases and J by 0 bases. The method was immunoSEQ multiplex PCR; TCRdb's version includes in-frame clones alone and lacks a portion of them. The table shows 150,000 or so clones, with about 82% occurring only once. General study points: Whilst most TCR sequences proved rare, a subset of public TCRs occurred across many donors. Subsequent analysis showed first-cohort TCR clusters tending to co-occur in 120 validation repertoires.

The chain carries TRBV6-4 and TRBJ2-6; TRBD1 matches 8 bases. This clonotype was obtained from a man younger than 40 in good health and CMV-seropositive. Sequences were obtained from PBMCs. The chain's CDR3 is CASSDNNPGGPSGANVLTF. DNA of the CDR3: TGTGCCAGCAGTGACAATAATCCAGGGGGCCCCTCTGGGGCCAACGTCCTGACTTTC.